These 27 T cell receptor beta chains were all obtained from the same sample, sequenced in a study of control samples from healthy donors and cancer patients. Sequencing was performed with immunoSEQ multiplex PCR; in TCRdb, only in-frame clones are kept and a portion is missing. Among 150,000 to 200,000 clones listed, 80% to 90% were seen once. The sequenced sample consisted of blood. These receptors all stem from a man in his late teens or twenties in good health.

This clone was seen a single time. The chain links TRBV6-5 to TRBJ1-5, with D unclear. The CDR3 spans 13 residues. Trimming left V 6 bases short and J 9 bases short, with 15 bases between. Germline V gene data show CDR1 as MNHEY and CDR2 as SVGAGI. DNA of the CDR3: TGTGCCAGCAGGGAGTGGCCCTCGGCGCCCCAGCATTTT. Translating gives CASREWPSAPQHF.

The chain recombines TRBV24-1 with TRBJ2-2; D perhaps matches TRBD2 (6 bases). Germline assignment: CDR1 KGHDR and CDR2 SFDVKD. V shed 3 bases and J shed 6 bases, with 13 bases lying between them. This CDR3 is built from 15 residues. The CDR3 sequence: CATSDPGLRAGELFF. In nucleotides, the CDR3 is TGTGCCACCAGTGATCCGGGACTCAGGGCCGGGGAGCTGTTTTTT.

The chain is built from TRBV6-5 and TRBJ1-3; 9 nucleotides match TRBD1. Germline V gene data show CDR1 as MNHEY and CDR2 as SVGAGI. This CDR3 spans 16 amino acids. The J segment lost 4 bases and the V segment lost 4 bases, leaving 8 bases of the junction unmatched. The CDR3 nucleotides read TGTGCCAGCAGTTCACCGGGACAGGGAGGAGGAAACACCATATATTTT. The encoded protein is CASSSPGQGGGNTIYF.

This clone was seen a handful of times. The chain joins TRBV3-1 (or the pseudogene TRBV3-2) to TRBJ2-1, with 8 bases matching TRBD2. V was clipped by 4 bases and J by 10 bases; unmatched bases: 6. In germline, CDR1 is LGHDT, CDR2 YNNKEL (reference sequence). The CDR3 sequence is 13 residues long. CDR3 nucleotide sequence: TGTGCCAGCAGCCCCAGGACTAGCAGAGAGCAGTTCTTC. Protein sequence: CASSPRTSREQFF.

This sequence joins TRBV7-2 and TRBJ2-7; no firm D call. The V gene lost 0 bases and the J gene lost 6 bases, with 6 bases spanning the gap. CDR1 is SGHTA and CDR2 is FQGNSA in the germline V gene. This CDR3 has 12 residues. The CDR3 sequence is CASSLAGIEQYF. As DNA, the CDR3 is TGTGCCAGCAGCTTAGCAGGGATCGAGCAGTACTTC.

This chain uses TRBV4-3 with TRBJ1-6; 7 bases fit TRBD1. Losses at the gene ends were 1 base for V and 10 bases for J; bases not matched to a gene: 4. From germline, CDR1 is LGHNA and CDR2 YSLEER. The CDR3 sequence is 14 residues long. CDR3 protein: CASSQGQGWSPLHF. As DNA, the CDR3 is TGCGCCAGCAGCCAAGGACAGGGTTGGTCACCCCTCCACTTT.

This clone was detected only once. The rearrangement uses TRBV5-6 and TRBJ1-2; D is ambiguous. Germline lookup yields CDR1 SGHDT and CDR2 YYEEEE. CDR3 length equals 14 residues. V dropped 0 bases and J dropped 4 bases, with 10 bases sitting between them. The CDR3, as DNA: TGTGCCAGCAGCTTGGGGGTTCGCCCCTATGGCTACACCTTC. It translates to CASSLGVRPYGYTF.

The chain recombines TRBV9 with TRBJ2-5; D tentatively fits TRBD1 or TRBD2 (5 bases each). Trimming stripped 4 bases from V and 2 bases from J, with 9 bases between. Looked up from germline, CDR1 is SGDLS and CDR2 is YYNGEE. CDR3 length: 13 amino acids. The CDR3 DNA is TGTGCCAGCAGCCCTTGGGGGCAAGAGACCCAGTACTTC. Encoded protein: CASSPWGQETQYF. Together with reference TRBV9 and TRBJ2-5, the CDR3 gives the full variable domain: DSGVTQTPKHLITATGQRVTLRCSPRSGDLSVYWYQQSLDQGLQFLIQYYNGEERAKGNILERFSAQQFPDLHSELNLSSLELGDSALYFCASSPWGQETQYFGPGTRLLVL.

The chain couples TRBV4-2 to TRBJ2-5, with D perhaps TRBD1 (5 bases). CDR3 length equals 14 residues. Germline values: CDR1 LGHNA, CDR2 YNFKEQ. V was cut by 0 bases and J by 4 bases, with 9 bases left in between. CDR3 sequence reads: CASSQEGRAETQYF. The CDR3 nucleotides are TGTGCCAGCAGCCAAGAAGGCAGGGCAGAGACCCAGTACTTC.

This sequence joins TRBV5-1 and TRBJ2-7; 8 positions agree with TRBD1. The CDR3 spans 16 residues. Germline V gene data show CDR1 as SGHRS and CDR2 as YFSETQ. V lost 4 bases, J lost 0 bases, and 9 bases stayed unmatched. The CDR3 sequence is CASSVGQGSPSYEQYF. The CDR3 DNA sequence: TGCGCCAGCAGCGTAGGACAGGGCAGCCCCTCCTACGAGCAGTACTTC.

Here the CDR3 reads CASSYNRGPPSGANVLTF. The CDR3 DNA reads TGCGCCAGCAGTTACAATAGGGGGCCCCCATCTGGGGCCAACGTCCTGACTTTC. This sequence joins TRBV4-3 and TRBJ2-6; 7 positions match TRBD1. The CDR3 consists of 18 residues. Unmatched junction bases numbered 12, after V lost 6 bases and J lost 1 base. Germline V gives CDR1 LGHNA, CDR2 YSLEER.

The chain joins TRBV19 to TRBJ2-2, with D uncertain. CDR3 length: 17 amino acids. Trimming stripped 1 base from V and 0 bases from J, with 12 bases between. Germline-derived CDR1 and CDR2 are LNHDA and SQIVND (reference sequence). CDR3 loop: CASSIVRGSTNTGELFF. DNA for the CDR3: TGTGCCAGTAGTATAGTCAGAGGCAGCACGAACACCGGGGAGCTGTTTTTT.

The chain is built from TRBV5-4 and TRBJ1-6, with D perhaps matching TRBD1 (5 bases). CDR3 length: 18 residues. Trimming cost V 0 bases and J 0 bases, with 13 bases left between them. Germline CDR1 SGHNT, CDR2 YYREEE (reference sequence). CDR3 in DNA: TGTGCCAGCAGCTTGGGGGGCTCGGGTTTCTCCTATAATTCACCCCTCCACTTT. It codes for CASSLGGSGFSYNSPLHF.

V usage is TRBV28 and J usage is TRBJ2-7, with TRBD1 matching 7 bases. Germline V lookup: CDR1 MDHEN, CDR2 SYDVKM. The V gene end was trimmed by 5 bases and the J gene end by 3 bases; junction bases not matched to a gene: 16. The CDR3 covers 17 residues. The CDR3 DNA reads as TGTGCCAGCAGTCCTACCCCTCCACAGGGGCCCTACTACGAGCAGTACTTC. Protein sequence: CASSPTPPQGPYYEQYF.

DNA of the CDR3: TGCGCCAGCAGACAACAGGCAGGCTCCTACGAGCAGTACTTC. This translates into CASRQQAGSYEQYF. The V gene is TRBV4-1, the J gene TRBJ2-7, with D possibly matching TRBD1 (5 bases). V gave up 6 bases and J gave up 0 bases, with 12 bases separating them. Germline V gives CDR1 MGHRA, CDR2 YSYEKL. This CDR3 spans 14 amino acids.

The J gene is TRBJ1-1, the V gene TRBV12-3 or TRBV12-4, with 8 nucleotides matching TRBD1. With 6 bases clipped from V and 9 bases from J, the junction kept 6 bases outside the gene matches. This CDR3 has 12 amino acids. DNA of the CDR3: TGTGCCAGCAGCCGGGACAGGAGGAAAGCTTTCTTT. This sequence encodes CASSRDRRKAFF.

The CDR3 reads CASSVDRSYEQYF. The CDR3 nucleotides are TGTGCCAGCAGCGTGGACAGATCCTACGAGCAGTACTTC. The chain recombines TRBV6-2 or TRBV6-3 with TRBJ2-7, with a tentative D call TRBD1 (6 bases). V lost 6 bases, J lost 1 base, and 10 bases lay in between. CDR3 size: 13 residues. CDR1 and CDR2 from the germline V gene are MNHEY and SVGEGT.

This chain links TRBV6-5 with TRBJ1-1; no firm D call. V was clipped by 5 bases and J by 5 bases, with 18 bases between them. Looked up from germline, CDR1 is MNHEY and CDR2 is SVGAGI. The CDR3 is 15 residues long. The CDR3 region has the DNA TGTGCCAGCAGTAACCCTCGAAGAGTGGGTACTGAAGCTTTCTTT. Its translation: CASSNPRRVGTEAFF.

The chain is built from TRBV6-4 and TRBJ2-5; 9 bases are shared with TRBD1. Losses at the gene ends were 7 bases for V and 2 bases for J; bases not matched to a gene: 8. Germline assignment: CDR1 MRHNA and CDR2 SNTAGT. This CDR3 is 15 amino acids long. The CDR3 DNA reads as TGTGCCAGCATACTCGGGACAGGGCAACAAGAGACCCAGTACTTC. This sequence encodes CASILGTGQQETQYF.

The V call is TRBV13, the J call TRBJ1-6; D possibly corresponds to TRBD1 (6 bases). CDR3 length: 12 residues. V dropped 10 bases and J dropped 7 bases, with 11 bases sitting between them. Germline V gene data show CDR1 as PRHDT and CDR2 as FYEKMQ (reference sequence). For the CDR3, the DNA is TGTGCCACCGCCACAGGGAATTCACCCCTCCACTTT. It encodes CATATGNSPLHF.

The chain employs TRBV7-9 and TRBJ2-5; TRBD1 matches 8 bases. Looked up from germline, CDR1 is SEHNR and CDR2 is FQNEAQ (reference sequence). The CDR3 length is 16 residues. The junction had 11 bases not matched to a gene; V was cut back by 3 bases and J by 5 bases. The CDR3 DNA follows: TGTGCCAGCAGCTTTTTGGACAGGGAGGATCTGGAGACCCAGTACTTC. This codes for CASSFLDREDLETQYF.

The chain has TRBV30 and TRBJ1-1; TRBD1 matches 7 bases. The CDR3 has 15 residues. V lost 4 bases, J lost 0 bases, and 8 bases stayed unmatched. The germline gives CDR1 GTSNPN, CDR2 SVGIG (reference sequence). CDR3 nucleotide sequence: TGTGCCTGGATTAAAAAGGGGGCGCTGAACACTGAAGCTTTCTTT. This encodes CAWIKKGALNTEAFF.

The J gene is TRBJ1-6, the V gene TRBV5-8; D may be TRBD1 (5 bases). Germline V gives CDR1 SGHTS, CDR2 YDEGEE. V lost 3 bases to trimming and J lost 13 bases, with 20 bases between them. The CDR3 covers 15 residues. CDR3 sequence reads: CASSSEGWAGQPLHF. In DNA form, the CDR3 reads TGTGCCAGCAGCTCCGAGGGGTGGGCCGGGCAGCCCCTCCACTTT.

V and J are TRBV7-3 and TRBJ2-1, with D unresolved. Germline V gene sequence: CDR1 SGHTA, CDR2 FQGTGA. The CDR3 spans 14 residues. The ends were cut back, 1 base at V and 0 bases at J, with 4 bases in the middle. The CDR3, as DNA: TGTGCCAGCAGCTTAAGTAGCTCCTACAATGAGCAGTTCTTC. Its protein product is CASSLSSSYNEQFF.

This chain links TRBV12-3 or TRBV12-4 with TRBJ2-1; no firm D call. This CDR3 has 11 residues. V dropped 3 bases and J dropped 9 bases, with 6 bases sitting between them. CDR3 DNA sequence: TGTGCCAGCAGTTTGAGTCGTGAGCAGTTCTTC. Translated, it gives CASSLSREQFF.

The CDR3 here is CASRTLAEPSYEQYF. As DNA, the CDR3 is TGTGCCAGCAGAACTCTAGCGGAACCGTCCTACGAGCAGTACTTC. The chain combines TRBV6-5 with TRBJ2-7; 7 bases are a match to TRBD2. CDR3 length: 15 amino acids. Trimming took 6 bases from V and 1 from J; bases not matched to a gene: 9. Germline V gene data show CDR1 as MNHEY and CDR2 as SVGAGI.

V gene TRBV4-1 combines with J gene TRBJ1-2, with 9 bases that match TRBD1. The germline gives CDR1 MGHRA, CDR2 YSYEKL. The junction had 4 bases not matched to a gene; V was cut back by 0 bases and J by 5 bases. The CDR3 covers 15 residues. The CDR3 loop reads CASSQERTGVYGYTF. The CDR3 DNA reads TGCGCCAGCAGCCAAGAAAGGACAGGGGTGTATGGCTACACCTTC.